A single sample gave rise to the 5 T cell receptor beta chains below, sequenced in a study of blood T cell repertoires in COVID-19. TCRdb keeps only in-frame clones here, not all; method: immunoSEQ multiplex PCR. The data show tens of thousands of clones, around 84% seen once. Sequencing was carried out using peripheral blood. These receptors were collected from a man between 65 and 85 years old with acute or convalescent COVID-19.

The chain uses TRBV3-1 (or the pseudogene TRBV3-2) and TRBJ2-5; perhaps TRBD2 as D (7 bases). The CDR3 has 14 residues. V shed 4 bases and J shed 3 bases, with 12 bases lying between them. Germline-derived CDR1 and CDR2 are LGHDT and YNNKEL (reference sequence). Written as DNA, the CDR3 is TGTGCCAGCAGCCCCCGGGGGGCGGAAGAGACCCAGTACTTC. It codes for CASSPRGAEETQYF.

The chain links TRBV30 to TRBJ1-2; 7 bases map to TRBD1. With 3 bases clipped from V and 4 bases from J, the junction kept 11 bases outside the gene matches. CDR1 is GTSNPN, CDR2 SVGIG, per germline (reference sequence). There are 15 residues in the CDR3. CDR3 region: CAWRGTAQSVYGYTF. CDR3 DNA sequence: TGTGCCTGGAGAGGGACAGCGCAAAGTGTCTATGGCTACACCTTC.

This CDR3 reads CASTITRQQGVAFF. CDR3 DNA sequence: TGTGCCAGCACCATTACAAGGCAACAGGGGGTCGCTTTCTTT. The chain couples TRBV6-5 to TRBJ1-1; TRBD1 agrees at 8 bases. The CDR3 has 14 amino acids. V lost 7 bases, J lost 11 bases, and 15 bases stayed unmatched. The V gene's germline CDR1 is MNHEY and CDR2 SVGAGI.

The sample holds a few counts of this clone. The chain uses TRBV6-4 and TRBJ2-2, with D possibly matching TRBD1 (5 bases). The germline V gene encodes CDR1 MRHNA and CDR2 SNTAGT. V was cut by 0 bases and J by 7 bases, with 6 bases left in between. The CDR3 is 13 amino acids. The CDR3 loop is CASSDSGVGELFF. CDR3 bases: TGTGCCAGCAGTGACTCAGGGGTCGGGGAGCTGTTTTTT.

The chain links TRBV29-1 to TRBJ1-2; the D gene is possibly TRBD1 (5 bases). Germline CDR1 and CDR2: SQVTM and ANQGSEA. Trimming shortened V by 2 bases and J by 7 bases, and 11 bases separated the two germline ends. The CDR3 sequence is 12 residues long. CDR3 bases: TGCAGCGTTGAACGGGGGGGTCGTGGCTACACCTTC. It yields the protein CSVERGGRGYTF.